Shown below are 32 T cell receptor beta chains from a single sample sequenced in a study of monozygotic twins with cystic fibrosis. Assay: immunoSEQ multiplex PCR; the TCRdb copy retains only in-frame clones and omits some. The data contain 34,000 or so clones, under 95% of them singletons. Sequencing was done on a sample of blood. The origin of the receptors is a girl aged 2-9 years with cystic fibrosis.

The rearrangement uses TRBV5-1 and TRBJ2-5; 7 bases align to TRBD2. V was pared by 2 bases and J by 0 bases, with 4 bases of the junction left unmatched. Looked up from germline, CDR1 is SGHRS and CDR2 is YFSETQ. CDR3 length: 15 amino acids. The CDR3 DNA reads as TGCGCCAGCAGCTTAAGCCGGGGGGACCAAGAGACCCAGTACTTC. It yields the protein CASSLSRGDQETQYF.

The rearrangement uses TRBV4-1 and TRBJ2-1; D might be TRBD1 (5 bases). Per germline, CDR1 MGHRA and CDR2 YSYEKL. This CDR3 spans 15 amino acids. V was cut by 6 bases and J by 8 bases, with 20 bases left in between. Here the CDR3 DNA reads TGCGCCAGCAGTAACTCCGGGCCCTGGGGCGATGAGCAGTTCTTC. Its translation: CASSNSGPWGDEQFF.

V is TRBV5-1 and J is TRBJ1-2, with 8 bases identical to TRBD1. Germline trimming cut 2 bases from V and 6 bases from J; bases unmatched to any gene: 9. Germline V gives CDR1 SGHRS, CDR2 YFSETQ. The CDR3 contains 15 residues. The CDR3 spells CASSFPGQGANGYTF. DNA for the CDR3: TGCGCCAGCAGCTTCCCCGGACAGGGCGCCAATGGCTACACCTTC.

V usage is TRBV7-2 and J usage is TRBJ2-2, with 9 positions matching TRBD2. This CDR3 is 16 amino acids long. Germline V lookup: CDR1 SGHTA, CDR2 FQGNSA. Trimming cost V 5 bases and J 9 bases; bases outside gene matches: 13. CDR3 in DNA: TGTGCCAGCAGCGAAGAGACTAGCGGAGCCCCCCGGGAGCTGTTTTTT. It is translated as CASSEETSGAPRELFF.

The chain combines TRBV19 with TRBJ2-6; TRBD1 aligns across 8 bases. CDR1 is LNHDA and CDR2 is SQIVND in the germline V gene (reference sequence). CDR3 length: 18 residues. The junction had 11 bases not matched to a gene; V was cut back by 7 bases and J by 0 bases. CDR3 protein: CASKGRGLVISGANVLTF. Written as DNA, the CDR3 is TGTGCCAGTAAGGGCAGGGGGCTGGTTATCTCTGGGGCCAACGTCCTGACTTTC.

The chain employs TRBV5-6 and TRBJ1-1; weak D call: TRBD1 (5 bases). The V end lost 4 bases, the J end lost 6 bases, and 22 bases lay between the germline ends. The CDR3 spans 16 residues. Germline CDR1 is SGHDT and CDR2 is YYEEEE. For the CDR3, the DNA is TGTGCCAGCAGCCCCCTGCCTGCAGGGCCGGCCCCTGAAGCTTTCTTT. Translating gives CASSPLPAGPAPEAFF.

The rearrangement joins TRBV7-9 to TRBJ1-2; D remains unclear. The length of the CDR3 is 14 residues. Deletions cut 1 base from V and 3 bases from J, with 9 bases between. Germline values: CDR1 SEHNR, CDR2 FQNEAQ (reference sequence). CDR3 loop: CASSLETSDYGYTF. CDR3 nucleotide sequence: TGTGCCAGCAGCTTAGAAACTTCCGACTATGGCTACACCTTC.

The chain employs TRBV4-2 and TRBJ1-5; 7 positions match TRBD1. This CDR3 contains 18 residues. Germline V lookup: CDR1 LGHNA, CDR2 YNFKEQ. V shed 3 bases and J 9 bases; nucleotides not matched to a gene: 20. The CDR3 DNA follows: TGTGCCAGCAGCCACCTAAGACGGTCGGGCCAAGGGGGCCCGCCCCAGCATTTT. This codes for CASSHLRRSGQGGPPQHF.

The V and J genes are TRBV6-5 and TRBJ2-1; 10 bases map to TRBD1. V shed 4 bases and J 0 bases; nucleotides not matched to a gene: 0. The CDR3 consists of 15 residues. The germline V gene encodes CDR1 MNHEY and CDR2 SVGAGI. The CDR3 loop reads CASSWTGGSYNEQFF. The CDR3 DNA is TGTGCCAGCAGTTGGACAGGGGGCTCCTACAATGAGCAGTTCTTC.

This clone was recorded once. The rearrangement joins TRBV30 to TRBJ2-1; TRBD2 aligns across 15 bases. V shed 2 bases and J 8 bases; nucleotides not matched to a gene: 7. The CDR3 contains 16 residues. The germline V gene has CDR1 GTSNPN and CDR2 SVGIG (reference sequence). The CDR3 sequence is CAWSRTSGRAGHEQFF. The CDR3 DNA follows: TGTGCCTGGAGTCGGACTAGCGGGAGGGCCGGGCATGAGCAGTTCTTC.

The count of this clone is one. The gene calls are TRBV19 and TRBJ1-6; 7 bases line up with TRBD1. The CDR3 consists of 16 residues. The V segment lost 5 bases and the J segment 4 bases; nucleotides outside the gene matches: 8. Germline assignment: CDR1 LNHDA and CDR2 SQIVND (reference sequence). The CDR3 loop is CASSPPGQPYNSPLHF. As DNA, the CDR3 is TGTGCCAGTAGTCCTCCGGGACAGCCGTATAATTCACCCCTCCACTTT.

This clone was observed a few times. This sequence joins TRBV7-9 and TRBJ1-2; perhaps TRBD1 as D (5 bases). Trimming pared 1 base from V and 6 bases from J, leaving 9 bases between. Germline loops: CDR1 SEHNR, CDR2 FQNEAQ (reference sequence). This CDR3 contains 13 residues. CDR3 coding DNA: TGTGCCAGCAGCTTAGAAGAGGGACATGGCTACACCTTC. Translating gives CASSLEEGHGYTF. The full variable domain, with the rest looked up from reference TRBV7-9 and TRBJ1-2, is DTGVSQNPRHKITKRGQNVTFRCDPISEHNRLYWYRQTLGQGPEFLTYFQNEAQLEKSRLLSDRFSAERPKGSFSTLEIQRTEQGDSAMYLCASSLEEGHGYTFGSGTRLTVV.

The chain uses TRBV10-3 and TRBJ2-7, with 8 bases identical to TRBD2. Trimming at V came to 5 bases and at J to 4 bases, leaving 4 bases not matched to a gene. There are 13 residues in the CDR3. Germline assignment: CDR1 ENHRY and CDR2 SYGVKD. In nucleotides, the CDR3 is TGTGCCATCAGTAGCGGGAGTCGTTACGAGCAGTACTTC. It yields the protein CAISSGSRYEQYF.

This clone occurred once. The rearrangement uses TRBV28 and TRBJ1-2, with TRBD1 as a possible D gene (6 bases). The V gene lost 11 bases and the J gene lost 4 bases, with 11 bases spanning the gap. Germline CDR1 reads MDHEN; CDR2 reads SYDVKM. CDR3 size: 11 residues. Here the CDR3 reads CAVQGLYGYTF. The CDR3 DNA reads TGTGCCGTACAGGGACTCTATGGCTACACCTTC.

This chain connects TRBV4-3 to TRBJ2-7; TRBD1 aligns across 9 bases. Germline V gene data show CDR1 as LGHNA and CDR2 as YSLEER. The CDR3 has 17 amino acids. The ends lost 4 bases at V and 4 bases at J; junction bases unmatched: 14. Here the CDR3 reads CASSPGGSGQGFYEQYF. The CDR3 bases are TGCGCCAGCAGCCCTGGTGGATCGGGACAGGGTTTTTACGAGCAGTACTTC.

The chain links TRBV11-1 to TRBJ2-2; tentative D call: TRBD1 (6 bases). CDR1 is SGHAT, CDR2 FQDESV, per germline (reference sequence). The CDR3 is made up of 16 amino acids. Deletions cut 5 bases from V and 6 bases from J, with 19 bases between. The DNA for the CDR3 is TGTGCCAGCAGCCGAGACAGGACCGATCTCTCCGGGGAGCTGTTTTTT. It codes for CASSRDRTDLSGELFF.

The count of this clone is one. The CDR3 is CASSPKGQVWSSPLHF. In DNA, the CDR3 is TGTGCCAGCAGTCCCAAAGGACAGGTTTGGAGTTCACCCCTCCACTTT. The chain is built from TRBV27 and TRBJ1-6, with 7 bases aligning to TRBD1. This CDR3 has 16 residues. The junction had 13 bases not matched to a gene; V was cut back by 5 bases and J by 9 bases. Looked up from germline, CDR1 is MNHEY and CDR2 is SMNVEV (reference sequence).

The J gene is TRBJ2-3, the V gene TRBV6-6; tentative D call: TRBD2 (6 bases). The CDR3 totals 12 residues. Germline CDR1 and CDR2: MNHNY and SVGAGI (reference sequence). The V end was cut by 11 bases, the J end by 5 bases, with 14 bases between. CDR3 coding DNA: TGTGCCTCAGGAGGGGTTCAAGATACGCAGTATTTT. Translation: CASGGVQDTQYF.

The genes are TRBV20-1 and TRBJ1-1; D remains unclear. The CDR3 sequence is 11 residues long. V gave up 0 bases and J gave up 2 bases, with 1 base separating them. Germline-derived CDR1 and CDR2 are DFQATT and SNEGSKA (reference sequence). CDR3 nucleotides: TGCAGTGCTAGAGATAACACTGAAGCTTTCTTT. It is translated as CSARDNTEAFF.

V gene TRBV9 combines with J gene TRBJ2-2; TRBD2 might be the D (6 bases). This CDR3 contains 14 residues. Germline V gene lookup returns CDR1 SGDLS and CDR2 YYNGEE. V shed 0 bases and J shed 6 bases, with 9 bases lying between them. The CDR3 DNA sequence: TGTGCCAGCAGCGTAGCGGGGGTGGCCGGGGAGCTGTTTTTT. Amino acid sequence: CASSVAGVAGELFF.

This clone has more than one count but fewer than ten. This chain uses TRBV7-8 with TRBJ1-5; no clear D gene. The CDR3 has 15 residues. V was trimmed by 1 base and J by 4 bases, leaving 11 bases between them. Looked up from germline, CDR1 is SGHVS and CDR2 is FQNEAQ. This chain's CDR3 is CASSLEAGQNQPQHF. The DNA for the CDR3 is TGTGCCAGCAGCTTAGAGGCAGGTCAAAATCAGCCCCAGCATTTT.

The gene calls are TRBV6-5 and TRBJ2-7; weak D call: TRBD1 (5 bases). V shed 0 bases and J shed 1 base, with 10 bases lying between them. Germline V CDR1 and CDR2: MNHEY, SVGAGI. CDR3 size: 15 residues. This chain's CDR3 is CASSYSTARSYEQYF. CDR3 coding DNA: TGTGCCAGCAGTTACTCGACAGCAAGATCCTACGAGCAGTACTTC.

The chain uses TRBV27 and TRBJ2-7, with no clear D. Trimming cost V 4 bases and J 7 bases, with 17 bases left between them. Germline CDR1 reads MNHEY; CDR2 reads SMNVEV (reference sequence). The CDR3 covers 14 residues. The CDR3, as DNA: TGTGCCAGCAGTTCTAGAGCCGCGGTCGGGGAGCAGTACTTC. It codes for CASSSRAAVGEQYF.

This clone was seen only a few times. The V and J genes are TRBV5-1 and TRBJ1-5, with a weak D call TRBD1 (5 bases). The CDR3 totals 15 residues. Germline V lookup: CDR1 SGHRS, CDR2 YFSETQ. Between the trimmed V and J ends, which lost 0 bases and 7 bases, there was a span of 14 bases. CDR3 coding DNA: TGCGCCAGCAGCTTGGTCGGGTCCCCAGGGCAGCCCCAGCATTTT. Its translation: CASSLVGSPGQPQHF.

The rearrangement joins TRBV7-2 to TRBJ1-2; D uncertain. V was pared by 1 base and J by 2 bases, with 8 bases between. The CDR3 extends over 14 amino acids. Germline V CDR1 and CDR2: SGHTA, FQGNSA. In nucleotides, the CDR3 is TGTGCCAGCAGCTTAGGGTGGGGAAACTATGGCTACACCTTC. This codes for CASSLGWGNYGYTF.

The chain joins TRBV19 to TRBJ2-7, with D perhaps given as TRBD1 or TRBD2 (5 bases each). The V end lost 3 bases, the J end lost 2 bases, and 26 bases lay between the germline ends. This CDR3 is 19 amino acids long. Germline CDR1 reads LNHDA; CDR2 reads SQIVND (reference sequence). CDR3 bases: TGTGCCAGTAGTATTAGCCTCTCTTTAGTGGGGGAGACTACCTACGAGCAGTACTTC. Amino acid sequence: CASSISLSLVGETTYEQYF.

This sequence joins TRBV5-4 and TRBJ1-1, with a tentative D call TRBD1 (6 bases). Trimming left V 5 bases short and J 0 bases short, with 20 bases between. This CDR3 region has 17 residues. CDR1 and CDR2 (germline): SGHNT, YYREEE (reference sequence). The CDR3 bases are TGTGCCAGCAGGCCAAATGTTGCCGGGGGCCTGAACACTGAAGCTTTCTTT. This gives the protein CASRPNVAGGLNTEAFF.

CDR3 sequence: CASSLTGSYGYTF. In nucleotides, the CDR3 is TGTGCCAGCAGCCTGACAGGGTCATATGGCTACACCTTC. The chain links TRBV5-6 to TRBJ1-2; 7 bases are a match to TRBD1. CDR1 SGHDT and CDR2 YYEEEE come from the germline V gene. The CDR3 is 13 amino acids. V dropped 4 bases and J dropped 5; count of bases not matched to a gene: 5. Complete variable domain (other parts from reference TRBV5-6 and TRBJ1-2): DAGVTQSPTHLIKTRGQQVTLRCSPKSGHDTVSWYQQALGQGPQFIFQYYEEEERQRGNFPDRFSGHQFPNYSSELNVNALLLGDSALYLCASSLTGSYGYTFGSGTRLTVV.

The chain uses TRBV28 and TRBJ1-2; D gene unclear. CDR3 length: 11 amino acids. Germline loops: CDR1 MDHEN, CDR2 SYDVKM. Trimming pared 9 bases from V and 4 bases from J, leaving 9 bases between. CDR3 amino acids: CARQTRYGYTF. The CDR3, as DNA: TGTGCCAGACAGACCCGCTATGGCTACACCTTC.

The genes are TRBV19 and TRBJ1-2; 7 bases match TRBD1. V lost 5 bases, J lost 5 bases, and 11 bases stayed unmatched. The CDR3 has 15 residues. Germline V gene sequence: CDR1 LNHDA, CDR2 SQIVND (reference sequence). The CDR3 region is CASSLGDRIIYGYTF. CDR3 DNA: TGTGCCAGTAGTCTTGGGGACAGAATTATATATGGCTACACCTTC.

The chain carries TRBV2 and TRBJ2-7; no reliable D call. CDR3 length: 11 residues. Trimming pared 8 bases from V and 2 bases from J, leaving 7 bases between. Per the germline V gene, CDR1 is SNHLY and CDR2 is FYNNEI. CDR3 residues: CASGVPYEQYF. Written as DNA, the CDR3 is TGTGCCAGCGGGGTACCCTACGAGCAGTACTTC.

The chain combines TRBV11-2 with TRBJ1-4; D unresolved. CDR1 and CDR2 from the germline V gene are SGHAT and FQNNGV. Trimming removed 0 bases at V and 5 bases at J, with 4 bases between. The CDR3 runs 13 residues. The DNA of the CDR3 is TGTGCCAGCAGCTTAGACAGGAATGAAAAACTGTTTTTT. This codes for CASSLDRNEKLFF.